These T cell receptor beta chains were read from a single sample in a study of blood T cell repertoires in COVID-19. Assay used: immunoSEQ multiplex PCR; TCRdb lists only in-frame clones, some missing. The data show 150,000 to 200,000 clones, 90% seen once. Sequenced input: peripheral blood. These receptors all come from a man in his 60s with active or convalescent COVID-19. Both conserved end residues are part of each CDR3. Each record gives: V gene, J gene, D gene, clone size, CDR3 DNA, CDR3 protein. The D gene is left open where the match is weak. Rows give clone size only sometimes, using once, few, many, or a class for an expanded clone.

TRBV6-1	TRBJ1-6	.	.	TGTGCCAGCAGTGAACGCGAGGCCCTTCCCCTCCACTTT	CASSEREALPLHF
TRBV6-6	TRBJ1-2	.	few	TGTGCCAGCAGTTACGGGACTGAACAGGTTAGCTACACCTTC	CASSYGTEQVSYTF
TRBV19	TRBJ2-7	TRBD1	.	TGTGCCAGTAGTATTAGGAGACAGGGTGACTACGAGCAGTACTTC	CASSIRRQGDYEQYF
TRBV19	TRBJ2-3	TRBD2	.	TGTGCCAGTAGTATAGAACGGACTAGCGGGAAAACAGATACGCAGTATTTT	CASSIERTSGKTDTQYF
TRBV12-2	TRBJ1-1	.	.	TGTGCAAGTCGCCTCAGGGACAGGGCCACTGAAGCTTTCTTT	CASRLRDRATEAFF
TRBV24-1	TRBJ2-1	.	.	TGTGCCAGGGGCAGGGGAGACTACAATGAGCAGTTCTTC	CARGRGDYNEQFF
TRBV6-1	TRBJ1-2	TRBD1	.	TGTGCCAGCAGTGAGACAGGGACCTATGGCTACACCTTC	CASSETGTYGYTF
TRBV19	TRBJ2-3	TRBD1	once	TGTGCCAGTAGTATAGGGCAGGGGGCAGATACGCAGTATTTT	CASSIGQGADTQYF
TRBV5-1	TRBJ2-2	.	.	TGCGCCAGCAGCTTGGTCCCGGGTGCCGGGGAGCTGTTTTTT	CASSLVPGAGELFF
TRBV5-1	TRBJ1-2	.	.	TGCGCCAGCAGCTCCGGGACACTTCCAGACTATGGCTACACCTTC	CASSSGTLPDYGYTF
TRBV29-1	TRBJ1-1	.	.	TGCAGCGTTGAATCCAGGGGGAACACTGAAGCTTTCTTT	CSVESRGNTEAFF
TRBV14	TRBJ2-5	TRBD2	.	TGTGCCAGCAGCCCAACACTAGCGCAAGAGACCCAGTACTTC	CASSPTLAQETQYF
TRBV7-9	TRBJ1-3	.	.	TGTGCCAGCAGCTTAGGTAGCTTCGGTGGAAACACCATATATTTT	CASSLGSFGGNTIYF
TRBV7-8	TRBJ1-5	TRBD1	.	TGTGCCAGCAGCCTAAGGACAGGAGCGTATAGCAATCAGCCCCAGCATTTT	CASSLRTGAYSNQPQHF
TRBV5-4	TRBJ1-2	.	.	TGTGCCAGCAGCCAAGAGGGTCGGGATCACATTAAAATGGGCTACACCTTC	CASSQEGRDHIKMGYTF
TRBV6-6	TRBJ2-2	TRBD1	.	TGTGCCAGCAATGACAGGGGAGCGAACACCGGGGAGCTGTTTTTT	CASNDRGANTGELFF
TRBV6-5	TRBJ1-5	.	.	TGTGCCAGCAGTTATCTTAATCAGCCCCAGCATTTT	CASSYLNQPQHF
TRBV6-5	TRBJ2-5	.	once	TGTGCCCACGCCAGGGGCGAAGGGGAGACCCAGTACTTC	CAHARGEGETQYF
TRBV11-2	TRBJ2-7	.	few	TGTGCCAGCAGCTTGAGTCCGGGACATTCCTACGAGCAGTACTTC	CASSLSPGHSYEQYF
TRBV7-8	TRBJ2-5	TRBD1	.	TGTGCCAGCAGCTTACGCCGGGACAGGCCCCAAGAGACCCAGTACTTC	CASSLRRDRPQETQYF
TRBV19	TRBJ1-2	.	.	TGTGCCAGTACCAAGGGGAGGCTATACTATGGCTACACCTTC	CASTKGRLYYGYTF
TRBV10-3	TRBJ1-5	.	.	TGTGCCATCAGTGGGGACAACCAGCCCCAGCATTTT	CAISGDNQPQHF
TRBV7-9	TRBJ2-6	.	.	TGTGCCAGCAGCTTAGCCGGGTCTGGGGCCAACGTCCTGACTTTC	CASSLAGSGANVLTF
TRBV6-2/TRBV6-3	TRBJ2-7	TRBD2	.	TGTGCCAGCAGTTACTCCTTACTACGCGGGAGCTCCTACGAGCAGTACTTC	CASSYSLLRGSSYEQYF
TRBV6-1	TRBJ2-1	TRBD2	.	TGTGCCAGCAGTGGATCCGGGACTAGCGGGAGAGTTCGTTGGGTCTTC	CASSGSGTSGRVRWVF
TRBV27	TRBJ2-7	.	once	TGTGCCAGCAGCCCAAGACAAGGCTACGAGCAGTACTTC	CASSPRQGYEQYF
TRBV29-1	TRBJ2-5	TRBD2	.	TGCAGCGTTGCGGGACTAGGGGGCCAAGAGACCCAGTACTTC	CSVAGLGGQETQYF
TRBV15	TRBJ1-4	TRBD1	once	TGTGCCACCAGCAGAGGGCCAGGGGGCGGTGAAAAACTGTTTTTT	CATSRGPGGGEKLFF
TRBV11-2	TRBJ1-5	.	.	TGTGCCAGCAGCGTCAGGGGCAATCAGCCCCAGCATTTT	CASSVRGNQPQHF
TRBV2	TRBJ2-3	.	.	TGTGCCAGCAGTGGCCCGACTACCCTCACAGATACGCAGTATTTT	CASSGPTTLTDTQYF
TRBV7-9	TRBJ1-2	.	.	TGTGCCAGCAGGGGGGAGGGCAACTATGGCTACACCTTC	CASRGEGNYGYTF
TRBV6-6	TRBJ1-2	.	few	TGTGCCAGCAGGCCGGGGTCCAACTATGGCTACACCTTC	CASRPGSNYGYTF
TRBV19	TRBJ2-1	TRBD2	.	TGTGCCAGTTCCCAGGGACTAGTTTCCCCTGAGCAGTTCTTC	CASSQGLVSPEQFF
TRBV19	TRBJ2-1	TRBD2	.	TGTGCCAGTATTGCGACTAGCGGGGGGGCCGGGGAGCAGTTCTTC	CASIATSGGAGEQFF
TRBV5-4	TRBJ2-2	.	.	TGTGCCAGCAGCCCCGGCCCAGGGTTTGCCGGGGAGCTGTTTTTT	CASSPGPGFAGELFF
TRBV6-4	TRBJ1-3	TRBD1	.	TGTGCCAGCAGTGACTCACAGGGGTCGATATATTTT	CASSDSQGSIYF
TRBV18	TRBJ1-1	.	.	TGTGCCAGCTTACAGGGTATGAACACTGAAGCTTTCTTT	CASLQGMNTEAFF
TRBV6-5	TRBJ1-1	TRBD1	.	TGTGCCAGCAGACGCGGACAGGGTGAAGCTTTCTTT	CASRRGQGEAFF
TRBV3-1/TRBV3-2	TRBJ2-3	TRBD2	.	TGTGCCAGCAGCGGAACCGGGACTACCCCCGCCACAGATACGCAGTATTTT	CASSGTGTTPATDTQYF
TRBV11-2	TRBJ1-6	.	.	TGTGCCAGCAGCTTAGAGGGGGCGCGGAATTCACCCCTCCACTTT	CASSLEGARNSPLHF
TRBV7-2	TRBJ2-7	.	once	TGTGCCAGCAGCAGCTACAGGGCTGAGCAGTACTTC	CASSSYRAEQYF
TRBV7-9	TRBJ1-1	.	.	TGTGCCAGCAGCCTCTCTAGGAACACTGAAGCTTTCTTT	CASSLSRNTEAFF
TRBV18	TRBJ1-1	.	.	TGTGCCAGCTCACACCCCGGGGGGGCCACTGAAGCTTTCTTT	CASSHPGGATEAFF
TRBV19	TRBJ1-2	TRBD1	.	TGTGCCAGTACGACGGGACAGGGGGAGGTCACCTTC	CASTTGQGEVTF
TRBV12-2	TRBJ1-5	.	.	.	CASRLVGEGNQPQHF
TRBV5-6	TRBJ2-7	TRBD1	.	TGTGCCAGCAGCTCATTTCCTTCCCGGGACAGGGACGAGCAGTACTTC	CASSSFPSRDRDEQYF
TRBV27	TRBJ1-3	.	.	TGTGCCAGCAGCTCAATCCGGACAGCAGGAAACACCATATATTTT	CASSSIRTAGNTIYF
TRBV27	TRBJ1-5	TRBD1	.	TGTGCCAGCAGCCCTTGGACAGGGTCCCTTTATAGCAATCAGCCCCAGCATTTT	CASSPWTGSLYSNQPQHF
TRBV11-2	TRBJ2-3	.	once	TGTGCCAGCAGCTTAGTCCCTAGCACAGATACGCAGTATTTT	CASSLVPSTDTQYF
TRBV7-9	TRBJ2-5	TRBD2	.	TGTGCCAGCAGCATTGGGGGACTATCAGACTTC	CASSIGGLSDF
TRBV5-1	TRBJ2-2	.	.	TGCGCCAGCAGCGCTGGGACTTACACCGGGGAGCTGTTTTTT	CASSAGTYTGELFF
TRBV18	TRBJ1-2	TRBD1	.	TGTGCCAGCTCAAGTATAGTGGGACAGGGATTGAAAAACTATGGCTACACCTTC	CASSSIVGQGLKNYGYTF